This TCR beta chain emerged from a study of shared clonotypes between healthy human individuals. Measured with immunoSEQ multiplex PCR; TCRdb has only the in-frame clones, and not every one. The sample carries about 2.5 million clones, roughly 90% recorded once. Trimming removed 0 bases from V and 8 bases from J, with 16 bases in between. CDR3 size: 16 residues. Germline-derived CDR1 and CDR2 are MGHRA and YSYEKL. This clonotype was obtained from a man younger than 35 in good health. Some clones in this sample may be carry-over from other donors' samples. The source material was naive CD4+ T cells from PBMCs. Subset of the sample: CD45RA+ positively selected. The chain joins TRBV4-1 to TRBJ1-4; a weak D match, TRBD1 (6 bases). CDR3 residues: CASSQDVGGAWEKLFF. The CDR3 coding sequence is TGCGCCAGCAGCCAAGATGTCGGGGGGGCGTGGGAAAAACTGTTTTTT.